This T cell receptor (beta chain) stems from a study of technical replicates of blood from several donors. The data were produced by immunoSEQ multiplex PCR, yet TCRdb's version contains in-frame clones alone and is incomplete. The table has tens of thousands of clones, just under 95% seen once. V shed 1 base and J shed 2 bases, with 14 bases lying between them. The CDR3 runs 16 residues. In germline, CDR1 is LNHDA, CDR2 SQIVND (reference sequence). The sample consisted of T cells isolated from PBMCs. This TCR was sampled from a human donor in good health. V usage is TRBV19 and J usage is TRBJ2-5; the D is unclear. The CDR3 spells CASSIGTTYQQETQYF. For the CDR3, the DNA is TGTGCCAGTAGTATAGGTACTACTTACCAGCAAGAGACCCAGTACTTC.